These 31 T cell receptor beta chains came from one sample sequenced in a study of Ad26.COV2.S vaccination and SARS-CoV-2 variants. Some clones are missing from TCRdb's copy, which holds only in-frame ones; the method was immunoSEQ multiplex PCR. The repertoire has about 350,000 clones, about 91% of them found once; the top ten carry 3% to 4%. The material was peripheral blood, obtained after recovery from COVID-19. These receptors all come from a human donor who had recovered from COVID-19.

This sequence joins TRBV7-8 and TRBJ2-3; D is undetermined. Germline V gene lookup returns CDR1 SGHVS and CDR2 FQNEAQ. V was trimmed by 1 base and J by 8 bases, leaving 7 bases between them. The CDR3 length is 12 residues. The CDR3 sequence is CASSLESATQYF. The CDR3 DNA sequence: TGTGCCAGCAGCTTAGAATCTGCTACGCAGTATTTT. The variable domain in full, completed from reference TRBV7-8 and TRBJ2-3, reads GAGVSQSPRYKVAKRGQDVALRCDPISGHVSLFWYQQALGQGPEFLTYFQNEAQLDKSGLPSDRFFAERPEGSVSTLKIQRTQQEDSAVYLCASSLESATQYFGPGTRLTVL.

This clone showed up just once. The J gene is TRBJ1-2, the V gene TRBV5-1; D gene unclear. Trimming stripped 0 bases from V and 1 base from J, with 16 bases between. The CDR3 extends over 17 amino acids. The germline gives CDR1 SGHRS, CDR2 YFSETQ. In DNA, the CDR3 is TGCGCCAGCAGCTTGGGGGTCGGTTTTCAGATTAACTATGGCTACACCTTC. Protein: CASSLGVGFQINYGYTF.

This chain links TRBV2 with TRBJ2-7, with 9 bases that match TRBD1. The CDR3 length is 16 residues. V dropped 6 bases and J dropped 3; count of bases not matched to a gene: 12. Per germline, CDR1 SNHLY and CDR2 FYNNEI. CDR3 sequence (DNA): TGTGCCAGCAGCCGGGGACAGGGAATATCCTTCTACGAGCAGTACTTC. Translation: CASSRGQGISFYEQYF.

V is TRBV5-1 and J is TRBJ1-2, with D possibly being TRBD1 (6 bases). The length of the CDR3 is 15 residues. CDR1 and CDR2 from the germline V gene are SGHRS and YFSETQ. V was trimmed by 3 bases and J by 5 bases, leaving 17 bases between them. The CDR3 loop reads CASSWGDITGYGYTF. DNA for the CDR3: TGCGCCAGCAGCTGGGGGGACATCACTGGTTATGGCTACACCTTC.

This chain connects TRBV6-5 to TRBJ1-2; D perhaps matches TRBD1 (6 bases). Germline V gene sequence: CDR1 MNHEY, CDR2 SVGAGI. Deletions cut 8 bases from V and 8 bases from J, with 15 bases between. This CDR3 spans 12 amino acids. The CDR3 region is CASRQGKGGYTF. CDR3 DNA sequence: TGTGCCAGCCGCCAGGGGAAAGGAGGCTACACCTTC.

The chain has TRBV9 and TRBJ1-4; D might be TRBD1 (5 bases). Trimming took 4 bases from V and 4 from J, leaving 8 bases between them. Germline V lookup: CDR1 SGDLS, CDR2 YYNGEE. The CDR3 is made up of 13 amino acids. The CDR3 spells CASSRGGNEKLFF. In DNA, the CDR3 is TGTGCCAGCAGCAGGGGCGGTAATGAAAAACTGTTTTTT. The full variable domain, completed using reference TRBV9 and TRBJ1-4, is DSGVTQTPKHLITATGQRVTLRCSPRSGDLSVYWYQQSLDQGLQFLIQYYNGEERAKGNILERFSAQQFPDLHSELNLSSLELGDSALYFCASSRGGNEKLFFGSGTQLSVL.

The chain employs TRBV9 and TRBJ2-7; weak D call: TRBD1 (5 bases). The germline V gene has CDR1 SGDLS and CDR2 YYNGEE. The CDR3 totals 14 residues. Trimming stripped 3 bases from V and 0 bases from J, with 10 bases between. Written as DNA, the CDR3 is TGTGCCAGCAGCGCCAGGGATGACTCCTACGAGCAGTACTTC. Translated: CASSARDDSYEQYF.

The gene calls are TRBV27 and TRBJ1-2; possible D gene TRBD1, 6 bases. V lost 0 bases, J lost 7 bases, and 9 bases lay in between. CDR1 and CDR2 (germline): MNHEY, SMNVEV (reference sequence). The CDR3 sequence is 13 residues long. The CDR3: CASSLSRGSGYTF. The CDR3 nucleotides are TGTGCCAGCAGTTTATCCAGGGGTTCTGGCTACACCTTC.

The rearrangement uses TRBV5-1 and TRBJ1-1, with 9 bases fitting TRBD1. V lost 4 bases and J lost 0; bases outside the gene matches: 7. The CDR3 is made up of 16 amino acids. CDR1 is SGHRS and CDR2 is YFSETQ in the germline V gene. The CDR3 DNA sequence: TGCGCCAGCAGCGGAGGGACAGGGCGGATGAACACTGAAGCTTTCTTT. Translation gives CASSGGTGRMNTEAFF.

The chain links TRBV9 to TRBJ1-2, with TRBD1 matching 8 bases. Germline values: CDR1 SGDLS, CDR2 YYNGEE. The CDR3 runs to 16 residues. Unmatched junction bases numbered 10, after V lost 3 bases and J lost 3 bases. This chain's CDR3 is CASSGPGTGGDYGYTF. The CDR3 coding sequence is TGTGCCAGCAGCGGGCCCGGAACAGGGGGGGACTATGGCTACACCTTC.

The rearrangement uses TRBV29-1 and TRBJ2-3; TRBD2 aligns across 14 bases. There are 15 residues in the CDR3. V trimming: 5 bases; J trimming: 8 bases; junction bases outside the gene matches: 9. Germline values: CDR1 SQVTM, CDR2 ANQGSEA. The CDR3 DNA is TGCAGCGTTCCCGGGACTAGCGGGGGTTCGGGTACGCAGTATTTT. Translation: CSVPGTSGGSGTQYF.

V is TRBV10-1 and J is TRBJ1-2; TRBD1 is a possible D gene (6 bases). The CDR3 runs to 15 residues. Looked up from germline, CDR1 is WNHNN and CDR2 is SYGVQD (reference sequence). V was shortened by 9 bases and J by 8 bases, with 25 bases between the two germline ends. In DNA form, the CDR3 reads TGCGCCAGGGCGGGACAAAGAAGGAAAGTTGAGGGCTACACCTTC. This codes for CARAGQRRKVEGYTF.

V usage is TRBV19 and J usage is TRBJ1-2; 8 bases are shared with TRBD1. J lost 2 bases, V lost 6 bases, and 35 bases had no gene match. Germline CDR1 reads LNHDA; CDR2 reads SQIVND (reference sequence). The CDR3 loop spans 24 amino acids. The CDR3 protein is CASRSRGGAGTGALGGRLNYGYTF. CDR3 nucleotides: TGTGCCAGTAGATCCCGCGGCGGGGCCGGGACAGGCGCCTTGGGGGGGAGATTAAACTATGGCTACACCTTC.

This chain connects TRBV7-3 to TRBJ1-2; 9 bases fit TRBD1. The CDR3 consists of 13 residues. Germline assignment: CDR1 SGHTA and CDR2 FQGTGA. Losses at the gene ends were 5 bases for V and 8 bases for J; bases not matched to a gene: 6. CDR3 DNA: TGTGCCAGCAGCCCAGGGACAGGGATGGGCTACACCTTC. Its protein product is CASSPGTGMGYTF.

The J gene is TRBJ1-1, the V gene TRBV15, with D possibly matching TRBD1 (6 bases). The V gene's germline CDR1 is LNHNV and CDR2 YYDKDF (reference sequence). Trimming stripped 0 bases from V and 6 bases from J, with 8 bases between. The CDR3 runs to 13 residues. The CDR3 bases are TGTGCCACCAGCAGAGACGGGGGCTCTGAAGCTTTCTTT. Residues: CATSRDGGSEAFF.

This clone was recorded a few times. J is TRBJ1-5 and V is TRBV6-6; no reliable D call. The germline V gene encodes CDR1 MNHNY and CDR2 SVGAGI (reference sequence). The CDR3 has 13 amino acids. With 6 bases removed from V and 3 bases from J, the gap between germline ends came to 9 bases. The CDR3 region has the DNA TGTGCCAGCAGCTCCCTCGACAATCAGCCCCAGCATTTT. Its translation is CASSSLDNQPQHF.

This chain links TRBV11-2 with TRBJ2-7; D gene unclear. Germline CDR1 reads SGHAT; CDR2 reads FQNNGV. Deletions cut 5 bases from V and 2 bases from J, with 19 bases between. The CDR3 sequence is 16 residues long. CDR3 nucleotide sequence: TGTGCCAGCAGCCCCCCCGGGCCTAAGTCAACCTACGAGCAGTACTTC. It is translated as CASSPPGPKSTYEQYF.

This clone showed up just once. V is TRBV9 and J is TRBJ1-2; D remains ambiguous. V lost 0 bases to trimming and J lost 5 bases, with 17 bases between them. The CDR3 runs 16 residues. Germline V gene lookup returns CDR1 SGDLS and CDR2 YYNGEE. The CDR3 is CASSVAQQSDYYGYTF. The CDR3, as DNA: TGTGCCAGCAGCGTAGCTCAGCAGTCAGACTATTATGGCTACACCTTC.

This rearrangement joins TRBV7-2 to TRBJ1-4; no clear D. The CDR3 runs 13 residues. The V and J ends lost 2 bases and 4 bases respectively, with 5 bases between them. The V gene's germline CDR1 is SGHTA and CDR2 FQGNSA. CDR3 sequence: CASSLFGNEKLFF. DNA of the CDR3: TGTGCCAGCAGCTTATTCGGTAATGAAAAACTGTTTTTT. Filled out from reference TRBV7-2 and TRBJ1-4, the complete variable domain reads GAGVSQSPSNKVTEKGKDVELRCDPISGHTALYWYRQSLGQGLEFLIYFQGNSAPDKSGLPSDRFSAERTGGSVSTLTIQRTQQEDSAVYLCASSLFGNEKLFFGSGTQLSVL.

The V gene is TRBV6-6, the J gene TRBJ2-7; no firm D call. The CDR3 has 12 residues. V lost 2 bases and J 3 bases, leaving 5 bases between the germline ends. CDR1 MNHNY and CDR2 SVGAGI come from the germline V gene (reference sequence). CDR3 sequence reads: CASSYVYYEQYF. CDR3 sequence (DNA): TGTGCCAGCAGTTACGTGTACTACGAGCAGTACTTC.

The chain has TRBV7-9 and TRBJ1-1, with 7 bases aligning to TRBD1. After removal of 7 bases from V and 5 bases from J, the junction contained 7 bases not matched to a gene. This CDR3 is built from 13 residues. Germline CDR1 SEHNR, CDR2 FQNEAQ (reference sequence). CDR3 in amino acids: CASTEGARTEAFF. As DNA, the CDR3 is TGTGCCAGCACGGAGGGGGCGCGGACTGAAGCTTTCTTT.

J is TRBJ2-4 and V is TRBV5-1, with TRBD1 matching over 10 bases. CDR1 is SGHRS and CDR2 is YFSETQ in the germline V gene. J gave up 0 bases and V 4 bases, and 4 bases lay outside the gene matches. The CDR3 is made up of 16 amino acids. The CDR3 DNA reads TGCGCCAGCAGCGGTGACAGGGGGCTAGCCAAAAACATTCAGTACTTC. Translation gives CASSGDRGLAKNIQYF.

The chain combines TRBV9 with TRBJ2-7, with 12 bases fitting TRBD2. Germline lookup yields CDR1 SGDLS and CDR2 YYNGEE. The V gene end was trimmed by 3 bases and the J gene end by 3 bases; junction bases not matched to a gene: 4. The CDR3 contains 15 residues. The CDR3 sequence: CASSASSGGVYEQYF. CDR3 coding DNA: TGTGCCAGCAGCGCCTCTAGCGGGGGGGTCTACGAGCAGTACTTC.

V and J are TRBV6-5 and TRBJ2-7; TRBD1 might be the D (6 bases). The CDR3 sequence is 15 residues long. Germline CDR1 and CDR2: MNHEY and SVGAGI. Trimming took off 0 bases at V and 3 bases at J, with 12 bases between the two ends. This chain's CDR3 is CASSYSSAGDYEQYF. The DNA for the CDR3 is TGTGCCAGCAGTTACTCGTCGGCAGGGGACTACGAGCAGTACTTC.

The rearrangement joins TRBV6-2 or TRBV6-3 to TRBJ1-1, with 7 bases matching TRBD1. In germline, CDR1 is MNHEY, CDR2 SVGEGT. The CDR3 consists of 16 residues. V trimming: 4 bases; J trimming: 3 bases; junction bases outside the gene matches: 11. The CDR3 DNA sequence: TGTGCCAGCAGTTTTACAGGGGATCCAACTTACACTGAAGCTTTCTTT. Its protein is CASSFTGDPTYTEAFF.

This chain joins TRBV11-2 and TRBJ2-7, with D possibly being TRBD2 (5 bases). Germline CDR1 reads SGHAT; CDR2 reads FQNNGV. V was cut by 6 bases and J by 6 bases, with 15 bases left in between. The length of the CDR3 is 13 residues. CDR3 region: CASREPGVREQYF. CDR3 DNA: TGTGCCAGCAGGGAGCCCGGGGTGCGCGAGCAGTACTTC.

The chain combines TRBV9 with TRBJ2-6; the match to TRBD2 covers 9 bases. V lost 4 bases to trimming and J lost 0 bases; unmatched junction nucleotides: 8. This CDR3 has 18 residues. CDR1 is SGDLS, CDR2 YYNGEE, per germline. The CDR3 DNA follows: TGTGCCAGCAGCCCCTTTCCAGCGGGGGGCTCTGGGGCCAACGTCCTGACTTTC. The encoded protein is CASSPFPAGGSGANVLTF.

The chain uses TRBV5-1 and TRBJ1-3, with 9 bases that match TRBD1. Trimming at V came to 8 bases and at J to 2 bases, leaving 5 bases not matched to a gene. Germline CDR1 SGHRS, CDR2 YFSETQ. CDR3 length: 14 residues. CDR3 bases: TGCGCCAGTAACAGGGGGCCTACTGGAAACACCATATATTTT. Protein: CASNRGPTGNTIYF.

The chain has TRBV9 and TRBJ1-6; possible D gene TRBD1, 5 bases. The V and J ends lost 4 bases and 0 bases respectively, with 14 bases between them. The CDR3 length is 17 residues. Germline V gene sequence: CDR1 SGDLS, CDR2 YYNGEE. The CDR3 DNA is TGTGCCAGCAGCCTCCAAGGGGCAGCCTCCTATAATTCACCCCTCCACTTT. Residues: CASSLQGAASYNSPLHF.

This rearrangement joins TRBV2 to TRBJ2-1; D may be TRBD1 (6 bases). The CDR3 loop spans 17 amino acids. The ends were cut back, 3 bases at V and 8 bases at J, with 23 bases in the middle. Germline CDR1 and CDR2: SNHLY and FYNNEI. The CDR3 DNA follows: TGTGCCAGCAGTGAGTTGGAGAAGAGGGGAAAGGGGGATGAGCAGTTCTTC. Translated: CASSELEKRGKGDEQFF.

V usage is TRBV15 and J usage is TRBJ1-2; D possibly corresponds to TRBD1 (5 bases). Trimming took 7 bases from V and 6 from J, leaving 18 bases between them. The CDR3 sequence is 14 residues long. Looked up from germline, CDR1 is LNHNV and CDR2 is YYDKDF (reference sequence). The CDR3 nucleotides are TGTGCCACCACAACTTCCCGGACACCCGATGGCTACACCTTC. This translates into CATTTSRTPDGYTF.